Listed here are 4 T cell receptor beta chains from one sample, sequenced in a study of T cells in Graves' hyperthyroidism and ophthalmopathy. Template material for amplifying TCR beta CDR3 regions consisted of RNA transcripts. Carried out on the TCR CDR3, a first-round RT-PCR used the HTBI primer set. TCRdb redid the calling of the multiplex PCR reads with MiXCR, one entry per CDR3 protein. The table lists 500,000 to 600,000 distinct CDR3 sequences, less than 20% of them singletons. The sequencing input was blood. The receptors originated from a man in his forties with Graves' ophthalmopathy.

This clonotype was seen many times. The V and J genes are TRBV30 and TRBJ1-1; 8 nucleotides agree with TRBD1. The CDR3 sequence is 13 residues long. In germline, CDR1 is GTSNPN, CDR2 SVGIG (reference sequence). V lost 3 bases to trimming and J lost 1 base; unmatched junction nucleotides: 1. The CDR3 nucleotides are TGTGCCTGGAGACAGGGGGGGAACACTGAAGCTTTCTTT. Translation gives CAWRQGGNTEAFF. Full variable domain (rest looked up from reference TRBV30 and TRBJ1-1): SQTIHQWPATLVQPVGSPLSLECTVEGTSNPNLYWYRQAAGRGLQLLFYSVGIGQISSEVPQNLSASRPQDRQFILSSKKLLLSDSGFYLCAWRQGGNTEAFFGQGTRLTVV.

The J gene is TRBJ1-1, the V gene TRBV7-2, with a possible D match to TRBD1 (5 bases). The length of the CDR3 is 15 residues. Germline V gene data show CDR1 as SGHTA and CDR2 as FQGNSA. Trimming cost V 5 bases and J 2 bases, with 15 bases left between them. CDR3 sequence reads: CASSPPGALNTEAFF. DNA for the CDR3: TGTGCCAGCAGCCCCCCCGGGGCACTTAACACTGAAGCTTTCTTT.

V usage is TRBV19 and J usage is TRBJ2-1, with 7 nucleotides matching TRBD1. Germline V gives CDR1 LNHDA, CDR2 SQIVND (reference sequence). The J segment lost 6 bases and the V segment lost 6 bases, leaving 14 bases of the junction unmatched. This CDR3 spans 16 amino acids. CDR3 DNA: TGTGCCAGTAGATCTAAAGGGACAGCGCTGGGCAATGAGCAGTTCTTC. It yields the protein CASRSKGTALGNEQFF.

This clonotype was counted ten times or more. This rearrangement joins TRBV2 to TRBJ2-3, with TRBD1 identical over 7 bases. This CDR3 contains 15 residues. CDR1 is SNHLY and CDR2 is FYNNEI in the germline V gene. The J segment lost 0 bases and the V segment lost 6 bases, leaving 6 bases of the junction unmatched. This CDR3 is CASSPDRASTDTQYF. For the CDR3, the DNA is TGTGCCAGCAGCCCTGACAGGGCTAGCACAGATACGCAGTATTTT.